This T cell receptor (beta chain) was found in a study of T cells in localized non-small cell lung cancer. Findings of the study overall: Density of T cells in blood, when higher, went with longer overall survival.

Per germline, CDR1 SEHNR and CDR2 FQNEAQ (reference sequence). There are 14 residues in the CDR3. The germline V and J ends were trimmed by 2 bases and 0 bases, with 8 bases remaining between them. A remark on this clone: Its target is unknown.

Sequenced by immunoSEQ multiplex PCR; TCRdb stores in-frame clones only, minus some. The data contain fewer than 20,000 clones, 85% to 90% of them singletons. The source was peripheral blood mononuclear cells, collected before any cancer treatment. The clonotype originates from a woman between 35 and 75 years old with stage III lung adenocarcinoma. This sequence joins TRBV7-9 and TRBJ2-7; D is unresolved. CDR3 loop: CASSLNPSSYEQYF. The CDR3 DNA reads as TGTGCCAGCAGCTTAAACCCGAGCTCCTACGAGCAGTACTTC.